This TCR beta chain is from a study of blood T cell repertoires in COVID-19. In the study overall: There were acute and convalescent COVID-19 samples, and they came from the United States, Italy and Spain. Sources were T cells, B-cell-depleted T cells, or PBMCs; the material itself was cDNA or gDNA.

Per the study methods: Amplifying reference gene primers gave estimates of nucleated cell counts. Libraries were prepared by immunoSEQ multiplex PCR; TCRdb keeps only in-frame clonotypes and omits some of them. Clone size and the V and J calls come from that table; the DNA yielded D and trimming. The sample includes 150,000 or so clones, 70% to 90% of them seen just once. The germline gives CDR1 SGHDT, CDR2 YYEEEE. V lost 4 bases and J lost 3, with 11 bases in between. The CDR3 totals 15 residues. The specimen sequenced was peripheral blood. The chain combines TRBV5-6 with TRBJ2-6; a possible D gene is TRBD1 (6 bases). The clonotype originates from a human donor in a cohort sampled during active COVID-19. The CDR3 DNA reads TGTGCCAGCAGCCGGAGAGGGGGTGGGGCCAACGTCCTGACTTTC. It yields the protein CASSRRGGGANVLTF.